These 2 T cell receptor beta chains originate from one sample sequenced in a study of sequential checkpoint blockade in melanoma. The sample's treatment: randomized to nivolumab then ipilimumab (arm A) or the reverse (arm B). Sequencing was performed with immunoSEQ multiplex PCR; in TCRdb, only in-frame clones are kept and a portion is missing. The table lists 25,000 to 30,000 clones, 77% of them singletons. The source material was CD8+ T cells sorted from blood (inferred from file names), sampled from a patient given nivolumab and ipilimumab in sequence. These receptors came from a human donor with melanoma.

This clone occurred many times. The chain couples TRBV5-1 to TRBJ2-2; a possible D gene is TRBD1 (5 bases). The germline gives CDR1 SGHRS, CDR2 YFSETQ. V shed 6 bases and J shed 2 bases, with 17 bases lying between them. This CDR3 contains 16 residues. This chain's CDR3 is CASTQDNFVNTGELFF. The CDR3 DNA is TGCGCCAGCACGCAGGACAACTTCGTTAACACCGGGGAGCTGTTTTTT.

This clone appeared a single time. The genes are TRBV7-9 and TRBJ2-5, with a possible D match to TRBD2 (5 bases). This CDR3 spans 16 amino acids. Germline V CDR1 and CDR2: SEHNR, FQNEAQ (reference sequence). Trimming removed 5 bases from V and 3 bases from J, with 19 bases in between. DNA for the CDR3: TGTGCCAGCAGCACCCTCCGGGAAATACTCGAAGAGACCCAGTACTTC. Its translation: CASSTLREILEETQYF.